The 22 T cell receptor beta chains listed next were all sequenced from one sample in a study of T cells in Graves' hyperthyroidism and ophthalmopathy. Regions amplified from RNA transcripts were the TCR beta CDR3 regions. TCR CDR3 regions were first amplified by RT-PCR with HTBI primers. A single record per CDR3 protein comes from TCRdb applying MiXCR to the multiplex PCR reads. The repertoire holds roughly 650,000 distinct CDR3 sequences, with 16% as singletons. The sequenced sample consisted of blood. The receptors derive from a woman in her forties with Graves' ophthalmopathy.

V is TRBV7-2 and J is TRBJ2-3, with 8 positions matching TRBD2. This CDR3 comprises 16 residues. Germline V gene sequence: CDR1 SGHTA, CDR2 FQGNSA. V shed 1 base and J 2 bases; nucleotides not matched to a gene: 5. The CDR3 is CASSLVGGGDTDTQYF. CDR3 nucleotides: TGTGCCAGCAGCTTAGTCGGGGGGGGAGACACAGATACGCAGTATTTT.

The chain is built from TRBV20-1 and TRBJ2-7; 8 bases are shared with TRBD1. The CDR3 has 16 amino acids. The V gene's germline CDR1 is DFQATT and CDR2 SNEGSKA (reference sequence). With V trimmed by 3 bases and J by 3 bases, 13 bases remained unmatched. This CDR3 is CSASPPGGTGDYEQYF. CDR3 in DNA: TGCAGTGCTAGCCCTCCAGGTGGGACAGGTGACTACGAGCAGTACTTC.

In its sample, this clonotype was seen a few times. The genes are TRBV20-1 and TRBJ2-1, with 9 bases matching TRBD2. Looked up from germline, CDR1 is DFQATT and CDR2 is SNEGSKA (reference sequence). The CDR3 extends over 16 amino acids. V shed 3 bases, J shed 3 bases, and the junction held 9 bases outside the gene matches. CDR3: CSASFVSSGIYNEQFF. CDR3 nucleotides: TGCAGTGCTAGTTTTGTTTCTAGCGGGATCTACAATGAGCAGTTCTTC.

This clonotype was counted ten times or more. The chain is built from TRBV28 and TRBJ2-1; TRBD2 aligns across 7 bases. V gave up 6 bases and J gave up 0 bases; unmatched junction bases: 2. Germline CDR1 MDHEN, CDR2 SYDVKM. This CDR3 has 14 amino acids. This chain's CDR3 is CASRGGGSYNEQFF. CDR3 nucleotide sequence: TGTGCCAGCAGAGGCGGGGGCTCCTACAATGAGCAGTTCTTC. Looking up the rest from reference TRBV28 and TRBJ2-1 gives the full variable domain: DVKVTQSSRYLVKRTGEKVFLECVQDMDHENMFWYRQDPGLGLRLIYFSYDVKMKEKGDIPEGYSVSREKKERFSLILESASTNQTSMYLCASRGGGSYNEQFFGPGTRLTVL.

V gene TRBV12-3 or TRBV12-4 combines with J gene TRBJ2-3; either TRBD1 or TRBD2 may fit D (7 bases each). The CDR3 contains 14 residues. V was shortened by 6 bases and J by 6 bases, with 16 bases between the two germline ends. The CDR3 loop reads CASRTTGEGDTQYF. The CDR3 coding sequence is TGTGCCAGCAGGACTACAGGGGAGGGGGATACGCAGTATTTT.

In its sample, this clonotype was seen many times. The chain recombines TRBV29-1 with TRBJ2-3, with 7 bases that match TRBD2. The junction had 8 bases not matched to a gene; V was cut back by 6 bases and J by 5 bases. Germline V CDR1 and CDR2: SQVTM, ANQGSEA. This CDR3 has 13 amino acids. This CDR3 reads CSVAFREGDTQYF. As DNA, the CDR3 is TGCAGCGTCGCGTTCAGGGAGGGAGATACGCAGTATTTT.

This clonotype was counted many times. The genes are TRBV5-1 and TRBJ2-7, with 10 bases that match TRBD1. Losses at the gene ends were 1 base for V and 2 bases for J; bases not matched to a gene: 3. Per germline, CDR1 SGHRS and CDR2 YFSETQ. The CDR3 consists of 15 residues. CDR3 nucleotides: TGCGCCAGCAGCTTGAGGGACAGGGGCCCCTACGAGCAGTACTTC. Its translation: CASSLRDRGPYEQYF. Using reference TRBV5-1 and TRBJ2-7 for the parts outside the CDR3, the full variable domain is KAGVTQTPRYLIKTRGQQVTLSCSPISGHRSVSWYQQTPGQGLQFLFEYFSETQRNKGNFPGRFSGRQFSNSRSEMNVSTLELGDSALYLCASSLRDRGPYEQYFGPGTRLTVT.

The chain is built from TRBV7-9 and TRBJ2-3, with D perhaps matching TRBD2 (6 bases). CDR3 length: 16 amino acids. Trimming took 5 bases from V and 1 from J, leaving 16 bases between them. The germline CDR1 and CDR2 sequences are SEHNR and FQNEAQ (reference sequence). The CDR3 DNA follows: TGTGCCAGCAGCCGATCGGCGGGGTTTGGCACAGATACGCAGTATTTT. It yields the protein CASSRSAGFGTDTQYF.

This clonotype was seen many times. The V and J genes are TRBV12-3 or TRBV12-4 and TRBJ1-4, with 8 bases aligning to TRBD1. The CDR3 totals 15 residues. Losses at the gene ends were 2 bases for V and 5 bases for J; bases not matched to a gene: 4. The chain's CDR3 is CASSLRTGLNEKLFF. In DNA form, the CDR3 reads TGTGCCAGCAGTTTAAGGACAGGGTTAAATGAAAAACTGTTTTTT.

The chain carries TRBV29-1 and TRBJ2-7, with 8 bases identical to TRBD1. The ends lost 4 bases at V and 7 bases at J; junction bases unmatched: 6. Per germline, CDR1 SQVTM and CDR2 ANQGSEA. The CDR3 totals 12 residues. For the CDR3, the DNA is TGCAGCGTTGGACAGGGGAGATTGGAGCAGTACTTC. As protein: CSVGQGRLEQYF.

The V gene is TRBV4-1, the J gene TRBJ1-2; maybe TRBD1 (6 bases). Germline assignment: CDR1 MGHRA and CDR2 YSYEKL. V lost 1 base and J 4 bases, leaving 10 bases between the germline ends. This CDR3 contains 14 residues. The CDR3 DNA reads as TGCGCCAGCAGCCAAGTGAGGGGGGCCTATGGCTACACCTTC. Protein product: CASSQVRGAYGYTF.

The chain combines TRBV19 with TRBJ2-1; possible D gene TRBD2, 6 bases. The CDR3 has 15 residues. Between the trimmed V and J ends, which lost 1 base and 7 bases, there was a span of 14 bases. Germline-derived CDR1 and CDR2 are LNHDA and SQIVND (reference sequence). The CDR3 protein is CASSIGGGKLNEQFF. CDR3 in DNA: TGTGCCAGTAGTATAGGTGGCGGGAAATTAAATGAGCAGTTCTTC. Full variable domain (outside the CDR3, taken from reference TRBV19 and TRBJ2-1): DGGITQSPKYLFRKEGQNVTLSCEQNLNHDAMYWYRQDPGQGLRLIYYSQIVNDFQKGDIAEGYSVSREKKESFPLTVTSAQKNPTAFYLCASSIGGGKLNEQFFGPGTRLTVL.

There are a few counts of this clonotype. This chain connects TRBV20-1 to TRBJ2-7; D possibly corresponds to TRBD1 (6 bases). Trimming took off 0 bases at V and 0 bases at J, with 9 bases between the two ends. The CDR3 consists of 14 residues. Germline V gene sequence: CDR1 DFQATT, CDR2 SNEGSKA (reference sequence). The CDR3 protein is CSARESTGSYEQYF. CDR3 bases: TGCAGTGCTAGAGAGTCGACAGGCTCCTACGAGCAGTACTTC.

The V gene is TRBV27, the J gene TRBJ2-7, with D unclear. Germline V gene lookup returns CDR1 MNHEY and CDR2 SMNVEV (reference sequence). Trimming removed 10 bases from V and 3 bases from J, with 7 bases in between. The CDR3 has 10 residues. The CDR3 DNA reads TGTGCCATCGGTTACTACGAGCAGTACTTC. Its translation: CAIGYYEQYF.

The chain joins TRBV19 to TRBJ2-2; the match to TRBD1 covers 9 bases. CDR3 length: 17 residues. The V gene end was trimmed by 4 bases and the J gene end by 6 bases; junction bases not matched to a gene: 12. Germline-derived CDR1 and CDR2 are LNHDA and SQIVND (reference sequence). The CDR3 sequence is CASSTQQRDRAAGELFF. The CDR3 DNA is TGTGCCAGTAGTACGCAACAAAGGGACAGGGCAGCCGGGGAGCTGTTTTTT.

Many counts were recorded for this clonotype. J is TRBJ1-1 and V is TRBV7-9, with D maybe TRBD1 (6 bases). Trimming cost V 4 bases and J 6 bases, with 30 bases left between them. Germline V gene lookup returns CDR1 SEHNR and CDR2 FQNEAQ (reference sequence). The CDR3 has 19 amino acids. The CDR3 reads CASSSSSSGHTTWLAEAFF. For the CDR3, the DNA is TGTGCCAGCAGCTCCTCCTCCTCGGGACACACTACTTGGTTAGCTGAAGCTTTCTTT.

In this sample, this clonotype turned up many times. V gene TRBV28 combines with J gene TRBJ1-2; D is uncertain. Per the germline V gene, CDR1 is MDHEN and CDR2 is SYDVKM. The CDR3 is 12 amino acids. The V end lost 3 bases, the J end lost 8 bases, and 10 bases lay between the germline ends. This CDR3 is CASSLEDRGYTF. The CDR3 DNA sequence: TGTGCCAGCAGTTTGGAGGACCGGGGCTACACCTTC.

V is TRBV12-3 or TRBV12-4 and J is TRBJ2-5; 9 bases agree with TRBD2. CDR3 length: 14 amino acids. V was pared by 5 bases and J by 4 bases, with 5 bases of the junction left unmatched. The CDR3 reads CASSGTSPRETQYF. CDR3 DNA sequence: TGTGCCAGCAGTGGGACTAGCCCTAGAGAGACCCAGTACTTC.

At least ten counts were recorded for this clonotype. This chain joins TRBV5-1 and TRBJ1-1; TRBD1 is a possible D gene (6 bases). Trimming removed 1 base from V and 0 bases from J, with 13 bases in between. Germline V gene lookup returns CDR1 SGHRS and CDR2 YFSETQ. CDR3 length: 16 amino acids. CDR3 DNA: TGCGCCAGCAGCTTGTGGGGGGCAGCGATGAACACTGAAGCTTTCTTT. Amino acids: CASSLWGAAMNTEAFF.

The table lists this clonotype with many counts. CDR3 protein: CATHAGGRGTQYF. The CDR3 DNA follows: TGTGCCACTCATGCGGGAGGCCGGGGGACCCAGTACTTC. V gene TRBV2 combines with J gene TRBJ2-5; 8 bases agree with TRBD2. The CDR3 runs 13 residues. With 10 bases clipped from V and 7 bases from J, the junction kept 11 bases outside the gene matches. Germline V gene lookup returns CDR1 SNHLY and CDR2 FYNNEI.

In its sample, this clonotype was seen many times. This chain connects TRBV28 to TRBJ1-4; D remains unclear. V lost 4 bases to trimming and J lost 6 bases, with 18 bases between them. In germline, CDR1 is MDHEN, CDR2 SYDVKM. The CDR3 has 16 residues. This chain's CDR3 is CASSSRRALEYEKLFF. CDR3 in DNA: TGTGCCAGCAGTTCTAGACGAGCCCTAGAATATGAAAAACTGTTTTTT.

This clonotype was observed at least ten times. The rearrangement joins TRBV5-1 to TRBJ2-3; TRBD2 aligns across 11 bases. This CDR3 is 17 amino acids long. Losses at the gene ends were 0 bases for V and 4 bases for J; bases not matched to a gene: 7. CDR1 is SGHRS and CDR2 is YFSETQ in the germline V gene. The CDR3 is CASSLGLAGSRADTQYF. In DNA form, the CDR3 reads TGCGCCAGCAGCTTGGGACTAGCGGGATCACGAGCAGATACGCAGTATTTT.